Following are 10 T cell receptor beta chains from one sample sequenced in a study of regulatory T cells in long-lasting Graves disease. Library construction for TCR beta used iRepertoire HTBI primers and Arm-PCR of CDR3 regions. TCRdb redid the calling of the multiplex PCR reads with MiXCR, one entry per CDR3 protein. The top ten hold roughly 7% of the sample, which has some 430,000 distinct CDR3 sequences, roughly 21% seen once. Time point: persistent/refractory GD, antithyroid drugs over 5 years with positive TRAb. TCR sequences were obtained from RNA taken from PBMCs. The specimen comprised peripheral blood mononuclear cells (PBMCs), sampled when the disease was refractory, from a patient treated with antithyroid drugs. These receptors came from a female donor with Graves disease.

The rearrangement uses TRBV20-1 and TRBJ2-5, with 11 nucleotides matching TRBD2. The CDR3 extends over 17 amino acids. Germline values: CDR1 DFQATT, CDR2 SNEGSKA (reference sequence). J was trimmed by 2 bases and V by 5 bases; bases with no gene match: 13. CDR3 loop: CSAASGTSGMVQETQYF. DNA of the CDR3: TGCAGTGCTGCTTCCGGGACTAGCGGAATGGTACAAGAGACCCAGTACTTC.

This clonotype was recorded many times. The CDR3 region is CSARDPLAGISYEQYF. The DNA for the CDR3 is TGCAGTGCTAGAGACCCCCTCGCAGGGATCTCCTACGAGCAGTACTTC. The rearrangement joins TRBV20-1 to TRBJ2-7; perhaps TRBD1 as D (5 bases). Germline V lookup: CDR1 DFQATT, CDR2 SNEGSKA (reference sequence). The CDR3 totals 16 residues. The germline V and J ends were trimmed by 0 bases and 0 bases, with 15 bases remaining between them.

The J gene is TRBJ1-5, the V gene TRBV7-2; 7 nucleotides align to TRBD1. Germline V lookup: CDR1 SGHTA, CDR2 FQGNSA. The length of the CDR3 is 14 residues. Trimming removed 5 bases from V and 2 bases from J; junction bases left unmatched: 3. This CDR3 reads CASSRGQRNQPQHF. The CDR3 nucleotides read TGTGCCAGCAGCCGGGGACAGCGCAATCAGCCCCAGCATTTT. The whole variable domain, filled in from reference TRBV7-2 and TRBJ1-5, reads GAGVSQSPSNKVTEKGKDVELRCDPISGHTALYWYRQSLGQGLEFLIYFQGNSAPDKSGLPSDRFSAERTGGSVSTLTIQRTQQEDSAVYLCASSRGQRNQPQHFGDGTRLSIL.

This chain connects TRBV4-1 to TRBJ1-6; D is possibly TRBD1 (6 bases). Germline CDR1 MGHRA, CDR2 YSYEKL. Trimming left V 1 base short and J 9 bases short, with 13 bases between. This CDR3 is 15 amino acids long. CDR3 region: CASSQGRDIFSPLHF. The CDR3 region has the DNA TGCGCCAGCAGCCAAGGACGGGACATATTTTCACCCCTCCACTTT.

This chain connects TRBV7-2 to TRBJ2-1; D is undetermined. CDR3 length: 20 amino acids. The V gene lost 1 base and the J gene lost 0 bases, with 22 bases spanning the gap. The germline V gene has CDR1 SGHTA and CDR2 FQGNSA. In nucleotides, the CDR3 is TGTGCCAGCAGCTTAGTACTTCTTGCAAGGACCGAGACCTCCTACAATGAGCAGTTCTTC. This encodes CASSLVLLARTETSYNEQFF.

This clonotype has a count of ten or more. V is TRBV28 and J is TRBJ2-7; possible D gene TRBD1, 6 bases. CDR1 MDHEN and CDR2 SYDVKM come from the germline V gene. The CDR3 runs to 15 residues. With 4 bases removed from V and 6 bases from J, the gap between germline ends came to 19 bases. The CDR3, as DNA: TGTGCCAGCAGTTCCCCGGGACACCCTACCGCCGAGCAGTACTTC. It is translated as CASSSPGHPTAEQYF.

This clonotype has a handful of counts. The CDR3 coding sequence is TGTGCCAGCAGTAAGAGGACAGGGATTTATAATTCACCCCTCCACTTT. Translated: CASSKRTGIYNSPLHF. The genes are TRBV6-1 and TRBJ1-6; 8 nucleotides align to TRBD1. CDR1 is MNHNS, CDR2 SASEGT, per germline. The J segment lost 4 bases and the V segment lost 5 bases, leaving 7 bases of the junction unmatched. There are 16 residues in the CDR3.

This clonotype was observed many times. The chain couples TRBV28 to TRBJ1-5, with a tentative D call TRBD1 (5 bases). V was pared by 3 bases and J by 5 bases, with 11 bases between. The germline gives CDR1 MDHEN, CDR2 SYDVKM. The CDR3 covers 14 residues. Here the CDR3 reads CASSFGAPDQPQHF. DNA of the CDR3: TGTGCCAGCAGTTTCGGGGCTCCCGATCAGCCCCAGCATTTT.

This clonotype has at least ten counts. The chain combines TRBV2 with TRBJ2-5, with D unclear. The CDR3 covers 12 residues. The V end lost 6 bases, the J end lost 3 bases, and 8 bases lay between the germline ends. Germline V gives CDR1 SNHLY, CDR2 FYNNEI. CDR3 sequence reads: CASRGIKETQYF. In nucleotides, the CDR3 is TGTGCCAGCAGGGGGATTAAAGAGACCCAGTACTTC.

This clonotype showed up just a few times. This chain links TRBV20-1 with TRBJ2-2; D gene uncertain. Germline V gene lookup returns CDR1 DFQATT and CDR2 SNEGSKA (reference sequence). This CDR3 is 14 amino acids long. V gave up 3 bases and J gave up 1 base, with 9 bases separating them. The CDR3 DNA reads TGCAGTGCTAGCTCGGCGGAGAACACCGGGGAGCTGTTTTTT. It specifies CSASSAENTGELFF.